Presented here are 13 T cell receptor beta chains from one specimen sequenced in a study of T cells in localized non-small cell lung cancer. Measured with immunoSEQ multiplex PCR; TCRdb has only the in-frame clones, and not every one. The sample holds approximately 52,000 clones; more than 80% are singletons and the top ten take 18%. The source was peripheral blood, collected before any cancer treatment. These receptors originate from a male donor at least 60 years old with stage III squamous cell lung carcinoma.

CDR3 nucleotide sequence: TGTGCCAGCAGCTTGGCGAGGACTAGCGGGTATGCCTACGAGCAGTACTTC. It encodes CASSLARTSGYAYEQYF. V gene TRBV5-5 combines with J gene TRBJ2-7; 11 bases are shared with TRBD2. The V and J ends lost 0 bases and 2 bases, in that order; junction bases with no gene match: 7. CDR3 length equals 17 residues. Germline CDR1 and CDR2: SGHKS and YYEKEE (reference sequence).

This clone came up a few times. This chain uses TRBV11-2 with TRBJ2-2; D possibly corresponds to TRBD2 (6 bases). The CDR3 contains 16 residues. V was trimmed by 5 bases and J by 6 bases, leaving 19 bases between them. The germline gives CDR1 SGHAT, CDR2 FQNNGV. The CDR3 protein is CASSQTSISGPGELFF. The CDR3 bases are TGTGCCAGCAGCCAGACTAGTATTTCAGGCCCCGGGGAGCTGTTTTTT.

The chain combines TRBV27 with TRBJ2-3; D is uncertain. The CDR3 length is 15 residues. From germline, CDR1 is MNHEY and CDR2 SMNVEV (reference sequence). V gave up 1 base and J gave up 2 bases, with 10 bases separating them. The CDR3 coding sequence is TGTGCCAGCAGTTTATTTGGCAGTTACACAGATACGCAGTATTTT. Amino acids: CASSLFGSYTDTQYF.

V and J are TRBV6-5 and TRBJ1-2, with TRBD1 matching 9 bases. This CDR3 has 14 amino acids. The V gene's germline CDR1 is MNHEY and CDR2 SVGAGI. The V and J ends lost 6 bases and 4 bases, in that order; junction bases with no gene match: 6. This chain's CDR3 is CASSPGTGSYGYTF. CDR3 DNA: TGTGCCAGCAGCCCCGGGACAGGGAGCTATGGCTACACCTTC.

The V gene is TRBV6-1, the J gene TRBJ2-7, with a weak D call TRBD2 (5 bases). Trimming cost V 2 bases and J 2 bases, with 13 bases left between them. The CDR3 contains 15 residues. Germline loops: CDR1 MNHNS, CDR2 SASEGT. Here the CDR3 DNA reads TGTGCCAGCAGTGAAACTAGTGGTTGGACCTACGAGCAGTACTTC. It specifies CASSETSGWTYEQYF.

This chain connects TRBV5-5 to TRBJ2-3; D is possibly TRBD1 (6 bases). V was clipped by 4 bases and J by 14 bases, with 17 bases between them. This CDR3 is 12 amino acids long. CDR1 and CDR2 from the germline V gene are SGHKS and YYEKEE (reference sequence). This CDR3 reads CASSPRGVRLYF. The CDR3 bases are TGTGCCAGCAGCCCCAGGGGAGTTAGGCTGTATTTT.

A single count supports this clone. This sequence joins TRBV5-1 and TRBJ2-1; 11 nucleotides agree with TRBD2. Germline V lookup: CDR1 SGHRS, CDR2 YFSETQ. Trimming cost V 4 bases and J 6 bases; bases outside gene matches: 12. CDR3 length equals 17 residues. The CDR3 sequence is CASSIGFSGGAGNEQFF. CDR3 sequence (DNA): TGCGCCAGCAGCATAGGCTTTAGCGGGGGGGCTGGCAATGAGCAGTTCTTC.

The chain is built from TRBV7-8 and TRBJ2-1; TRBD1 aligns across 8 bases. The V gene's germline CDR1 is SGHVS and CDR2 FQNEAQ. V lost 2 bases and J lost 2; bases outside the gene matches: 5. The CDR3 loop spans 16 amino acids. CDR3 nucleotides: TGTGCCAGCAGCTTAAGAATCAGGGGGCCCTACAATGAGCAGTTCTTC. It specifies CASSLRIRGPYNEQFF.

The chain is built from TRBV7-6 and TRBJ2-1; 8 bases align to TRBD1. The CDR3 is 15 amino acids. Trimming removed 5 bases from V and 8 bases from J; junction bases left unmatched: 11. Germline assignment: CDR1 SGHVS and CDR2 FNYEAQ. This CDR3 reads CASSPGTGVVDEQFF. CDR3 bases: TGTGCCAGCAGCCCAGGGACAGGAGTCGTCGATGAGCAGTTCTTC.

The CDR3 sequence: CASSLERGDQPQHF. For the CDR3, the DNA is TGTGCCAGCAGCTTAGAGAGAGGTGATCAGCCCCAGCATTTT. The chain links TRBV7-6 to TRBJ1-5; D is unclear. Germline loops: CDR1 SGHVS, CDR2 FNYEAQ. V gave up 1 base and J gave up 5 bases, with 9 bases separating them. The CDR3 is 14 amino acids.

About this clone itself: A read error may produce the germline difference seen at one junction end. The rearrangement uses TRBV5-1 and TRBJ1-2; 10 bases match TRBD1. Germline V lookup: CDR1 SGHRS, CDR2 YFSETQ. This CDR3 spans 15 amino acids. The CDR3 coding sequence is TGCGCCAGCAGCTTCGGTGGACAGGGGGTGTATGACTACACCTTC. The encoded protein is CASSFGGQGVYDYTF.

The rearrangement joins TRBV18 to TRBJ2-3, with D uncertain. V was shortened by 0 bases and J by 3 bases, with 10 bases between the two germline ends. Germline lookup yields CDR1 KGHSH and CDR2 LQKENI. This CDR3 has 15 amino acids. CDR3 bases: TGTGCCAGCTCACCACCCGCCTCAAGAACAGATACGCAGTATTTT. This translates into CASSPPASRTDTQYF.

V gene TRBV7-6 combines with J gene TRBJ2-7, with D maybe TRBD2 (6 bases). V lost 5 bases, J lost 3 bases, and 11 bases lay in between. The CDR3 sequence is 13 residues long. Germline V gene sequence: CDR1 SGHVS, CDR2 FNYEAQ. The CDR3 region has the DNA TGTGCCAGCAGCCCCGGGGGAAGCTACGAGCAGTACTTC. Translating it yields CASSPGGSYEQYF.